These T cell receptor beta chains were read from a single sample in a study of T cell responses to AZD1222 COVID-19 vaccine. Here immunoSEQ multiplex PCR was the method, and the copy in TCRdb shows in-frame clones only, minus some. Here the sample spans roughly 150,000 clones, 88% being singletons. The material was peripheral blood, obtained on day 0 of MenACWY control vaccination. The receptors stem from an adult in good health. CDR3s include the opening cysteine and the closing phenylalanine or tryptophan. A D gene is named only where the DNA matches it firmly. The size entry is marked missing in some rows and otherwise reads once, few, many or a size class.

TRBJ1-3,-,-,TRBV7-2,CASSVDRTWTAGNTIYF,TGTGCCAGCAGCGTAGATCGGACGTGGACGGCTGGAAACACCATATATTTT
TRBJ1-3,-,few,TRBV5-1,CASKKTGSGNTIYF,TGCGCCAGTAAAAAGACAGGCTCTGGAAACACCATATATTTT
TRBJ2-1,TRBD2,few,TRBV7-9,CASSSLSGRHYNEQFF,TGTGCCAGCAGCTCCTTGAGCGGGAGGCACTACAATGAGCAGTTCTTC
TRBJ2-7,-,-,TRBV3-1/TRBV3-2,CASSQEWREQYF,TGTGCCAGCAGCCAAGAGTGGCGCGAGCAGTACTTC
TRBJ1-2,-,-,TRBV5-6,CASSFGGARRNGYTF,TGTGCCAGCAGCTTTGGAGGGGCGCGGAGAAATGGCTACACCTTC
TRBJ1-2,-,-,TRBV29-1,CSVGEGWLAEYGYTF,TGCAGCGTTGGGGAGGGTTGGCTTGCTGAATATGGCTACACCTTC
TRBJ1-1,-,-,TRBV10-3,CATLTFQNTEAFF,TGTGCCACCCTTACATTTCAGAACACTGAAGCTTTCTTT
TRBJ1-2,-,-,TRBV6-5,CASSYVGSPYGYTF,TGTGCCAGCAGTTATGTCGGGAGCCCCTATGGCTACACCTTC
TRBJ2-7,TRBD2,once,TRBV13,CASSTRGDSYEQYF,TGTGCCAGCAGCACGCGGGGGGACTCCTACGAGCAGTACTTC
TRBJ2-1,-,-,TRBV21-1,CASSKEVQENNEQFF,TGTGCCAGCAGCAAAGAGGTGCAGGAGAACAATGAGCAGTTCTTC
TRBJ1-1,-,-,TRBV28,CASSLPRQTEAFF,TGTGCCAGCAGTTTACCGCGACAGACTGAAGCTTTCTTT
TRBJ1-5,-,-,TRBV30,CAWSVLSNQPQHF,TGTGCCTGGAGTGTACTGAGCAATCAGCCCCAGCATTTT
TRBJ2-2,TRBD2,-,TRBV5-1,CASSGELAGVNTGELFF,TGCGCCAGCAGTGGCGAGCTAGCGGGAGTTAACACCGGGGAGCTGTTTTTT
TRBJ1-2,TRBD1,-,TRBV6-5,CASTKDRGLGGYTF,TGTGCCAGCACCAAGGACAGGGGGTTGGGGGGCTACACCTTC
TRBJ2-6,-,-,TRBV5-1,CASSLSGANVLTF,TGCGCCAGCAGCTTGTCAGGGGCCAACGTCCTGACTTTC
TRBJ1-4,-,-,TRBV13,CASSFRRRGDNEKLFF,TGTGCCAGCAGCTTCCGACGTCGCGGGGATAATGAAAAACTGTTTTTT
TRBJ1-1,TRBD1,-,TRBV18,CASSPPRGQGTNTEAFF,TGTGCCAGCTCACCTCCGAGGGGGCAGGGTACGAACACTGAAGCTTTCTTT
TRBJ2-3,-,-,TRBV28,CASSLLVKDTQYF,TGTGCCAGCAGTTTACTAGTAAAGGATACGCAGTATTTT
TRBJ1-6,-,-,TRBV7-9,CASSLREPYNSPLHF,TGTGCCAGCAGCTTGCGGGAACCCTATAATTCACCCCTCCACTTT
TRBJ2-5,-,-,TRBV21-1,CASSKGNDLGRQETQYF,TGTGCCAGCAGCAAAGGGAACGACTTGGGACGCCAAGAGACCCAGTACTTC
TRBJ1-2,TRBD1,once,TRBV6-4,CASSNGQGNYGYTF,TGTGCCAGCAGTAACGGACAGGGGAACTATGGCTACACCTTC
TRBJ2-2,-,-,TRBV15,CATTQDSANTGELFF,TGTGCCACCACTCAGGACAGCGCGAACACCGGGGAGCTGTTTTTT
TRBJ1-2,-,once,TRBV19,CASRGAGFVGYTF,TGTGCCAGTCGGGGGGCGGGATTTGTTGGCTACACCTTC
TRBJ1-2,-,-,TRBV6-6,CASSYEAPDGYTF,TGTGCCAGCAGTTACGAGGCGCCGGATGGCTACACCTTC
TRBJ2-3,-,-,TRBV5-4,CASSLAPSGTDTQYF,TGTGCCAGCAGCTTGGCCCCCTCGGGCACAGATACGCAGTATTTT
TRBJ1-1,-,once,TRBV3-1/TRBV3-2,CASSQRQGGTEAFF,TGTGCCAGCAGCCAACGCCAGGGAGGAACTGAAGCTTTCTTT
TRBJ1-1,-,once,TRBV7-8,CASSEGGLNTEAFF,TGTGCCAGCAGCGAAGGGGGACTAAACACTGAAGCTTTCTTT
TRBJ2-3,-,-,TRBV3-1/TRBV3-2,CASSQGPRTQYF,TGTGCCAGCAGCCAAGGCCCCCGTACGCAGTATTTT
TRBJ2-5,TRBD2,-,TRBV19,CASSIAGSGETQYF,TGTGCCAGTAGTATAGCGGGTAGCGGGGAGACCCAGTACTTC
TRBJ2-2,TRBD1,-,TRBV7-2,CASSVTGQSTGELFF,TGTGCCAGCAGCGTCACGGGACAGTCCACCGGGGAGCTGTTTTTT
TRBJ1-5,-,-,TRBV11-3,CASSFIRGNQPQHF,TGTGCCAGCAGCTTCATTAGGGGCAATCAGCCCCAGCATTTT
TRBJ1-1,-,-,TRBV5-6,CASSLKEAGNTEAFF,TGTGCCAGCAGCTTAAAAGAAGCGGGGAACACTGAAGCTTTCTTT
TRBJ1-2,-,-,TRBV2,CASSEALGYTF,TGTGCCAGCAGTGAGGCTCTGGGCTACACCTTC
TRBJ1-1,-,-,TRBV19,CAAGGASEAFF,TGTGCTGCCGGGGGGGCTTCTGAAGCTTTCTTT
TRBJ2-7,-,-,TRBV4-3,CASSQEGREPPYEQYF,TGCGCCAGCAGCCAAGAAGGGCGGGAACCCCCCTACGAGCAGTACTTC
TRBJ2-7,TRBD2,-,TRBV30,CAWSPSGTGGEQYF,TGTGCCTGGAGTCCTAGCGGGACCGGTGGGGAGCAGTACTTC
TRBJ2-7,-,-,TRBV18,CASSPGSGGQRTNYEQYF,TGTGCCAGCTCACCGGGTTCGGGAGGACAGCGGACGAATTACGAGCAGTACTTC
TRBJ1-1,-,-,TRBV9,CASGEPTREPPPGTEAFF,TGTGCCAGCGGAGAACCGACGAGGGAGCCACCCCCTGGCACTGAAGCTTTCTTT
TRBJ2-3,TRBD1,-,TRBV11-3,CASSLEGQQSDTQYF,TGTGCCAGCAGCTTAGAGGGACAGCAATCAGATACGCAGTATTTT
TRBJ1-4,-,-,TRBV4-3,CASSPSWGTNEKLFF,TGCGCCAGCAGCCCCTCGTGGGGAACTAATGAAAAACTGTTTTTT
TRBJ2-3,-,-,TRBV7-8,CASSPTDTQYF,TGTGCCAGCAGCCCTACGGATACGCAGTATTTT
TRBJ1-5,-,-,TRBV6-2/TRBV6-3,CASSKQRPTDSNQPQHF,TGTGCCAGCAGTAAACAGAGACCGACGGATAGCAATCAGCCCCAGCATTTT
TRBJ2-3,-,-,TRBV7-2,CASSLERADTQYF,TGTGCCAGCAGCTTAGAACGCGCAGATACGCAGTATTTT
TRBJ1-5,TRBD1,few,TRBV6-5,CASSPLTGEPQHF,TGTGCCAGCAGCCCCCTGACAGGGGAGCCCCAGCATTTT
TRBJ2-7,-,-,TRBV9,CASSVAVGDLVYEQYF,TGTGCCAGCAGCGTAGCCGTTGGGGACTTGGTCTACGAGCAGTACTTC
TRBJ2-6,-,few,TRBV7-2,CASSAHRANVLTF,TGTGCCAGCAGCGCACATCGGGCCAACGTCCTGACTTTC
TRBJ2-7,-,-,TRBV20-1,CSASGGLEQYF,TGCAGTGCTAGCGGGGGACTGGAGCAGTACTTC
TRBJ2-7,-,once,TRBV5-1,CASSLGQEGEQYF,TGCGCCAGCAGCTTGGGACAGGAAGGCGAGCAGTACTTC
TRBJ1-2,-,few,TRBV6-5,CASSYSRGSSYGYTF,TGTGCCAGCAGTTACTCCCGGGGATCTAGCTATGGCTACACCTTC
TRBJ2-7,-,-,TRBV19,CASSTQGGGYEQYF,TGTGCCAGTAGCACACAGGGGGGGGGCTACGAGCAGTACTTC
TRBJ2-1,-,-,TRBV7-9,CASSLRGVEQFF,TGTGCCAGCAGCTTAAGGGGGGTTGAGCAGTTCTTC
TRBJ2-3,TRBD1,few,TRBV24-1,CATSDRTGGAQGRDTQYF,TGTGCCACCAGTGATAGGACAGGGGGCGCTCAGGGGAGAGATACGCAGTATTTT
TRBJ1-2,-,-,TRBV27,CASSFKRGYGYTF,TGTGCCAGCAGTTTTAAGAGGGGCTATGGCTACACCTTC
TRBJ1-1,-,-,TRBV19,CASRQQNRAGSTEAFF,TGTGCCAGTAGGCAACAGAACAGGGCTGGAAGCACTGAAGCTTTCTTT
TRBJ2-3,-,-,TRBV7-9,CASSLGFGDTQYF,TGTGCCAGCAGCTTAGGTTTCGGGGATACGCAGTATTTT
TRBJ2-6,-,-,TRBV4-3,CASSQDAHSGANVLTF,TGCGCCAGCAGCCAAGATGCGCACTCTGGGGCCAACGTCCTGACTTTC
TRBJ1-1,-,-,TRBV7-2,CASSTQGGTEAFF,TGTGCCAGCAGCACCCAGGGAGGCACTGAAGCTTTCTTT